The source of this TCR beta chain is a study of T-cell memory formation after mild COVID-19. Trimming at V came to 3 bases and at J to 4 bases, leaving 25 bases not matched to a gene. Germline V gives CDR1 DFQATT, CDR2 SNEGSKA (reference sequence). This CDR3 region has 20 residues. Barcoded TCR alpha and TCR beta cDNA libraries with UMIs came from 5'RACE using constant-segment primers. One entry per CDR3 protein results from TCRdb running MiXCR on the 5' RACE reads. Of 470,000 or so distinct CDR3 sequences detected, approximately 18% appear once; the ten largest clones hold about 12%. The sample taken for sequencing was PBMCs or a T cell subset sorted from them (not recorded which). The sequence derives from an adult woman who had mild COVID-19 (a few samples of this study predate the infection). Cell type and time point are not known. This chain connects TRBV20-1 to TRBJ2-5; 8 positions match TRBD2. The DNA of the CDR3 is TGCAGTGCTAGCGCGAGACTCGGAGGGGGGTCGGGAGGGCTTCGAGAGACCCAGTACTTC. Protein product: CSASARLGGGSGGLRETQYF.